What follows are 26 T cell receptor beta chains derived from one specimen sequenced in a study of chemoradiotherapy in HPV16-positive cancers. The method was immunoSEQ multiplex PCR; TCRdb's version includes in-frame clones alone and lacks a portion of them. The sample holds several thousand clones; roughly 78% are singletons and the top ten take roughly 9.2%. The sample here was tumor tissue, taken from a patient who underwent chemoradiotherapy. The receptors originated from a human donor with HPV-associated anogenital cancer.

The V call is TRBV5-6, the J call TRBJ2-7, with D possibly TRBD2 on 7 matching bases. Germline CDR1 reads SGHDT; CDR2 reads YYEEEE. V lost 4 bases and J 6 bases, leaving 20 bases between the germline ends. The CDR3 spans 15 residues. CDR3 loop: CASSPLGGGATEQYF. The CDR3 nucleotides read TGTGCCAGCAGCCCCCTGGGAGGGGGGGCTACCGAGCAGTACTTC. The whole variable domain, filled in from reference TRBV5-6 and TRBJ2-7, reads DAGVTQSPTHLIKTRGQQVTLRCSPKSGHDTVSWYQQALGQGPQFIFQYYEEEERQRGNFPDRFSGHQFPNYSSELNVNALLLGDSALYLCASSPLGGGATEQYFGPGTRLTVT.

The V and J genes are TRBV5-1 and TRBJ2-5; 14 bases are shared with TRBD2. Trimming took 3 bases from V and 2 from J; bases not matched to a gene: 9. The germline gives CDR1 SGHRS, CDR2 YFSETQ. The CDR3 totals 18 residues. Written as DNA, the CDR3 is TGCGCCAGCAGCTCAGGACTAGCGGGAGGTTTTTTTCAAGAGACCCAGTACTTC. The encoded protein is CASSSGLAGGFFQETQYF.

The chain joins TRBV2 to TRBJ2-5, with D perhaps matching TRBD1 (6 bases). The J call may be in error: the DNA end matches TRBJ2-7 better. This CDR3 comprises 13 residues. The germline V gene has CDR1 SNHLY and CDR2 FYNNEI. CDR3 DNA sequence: TGTGCCAGCACAGGGGCGAATTCCTACGAGCAGTACTTC. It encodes CASTGANSYEQYF.

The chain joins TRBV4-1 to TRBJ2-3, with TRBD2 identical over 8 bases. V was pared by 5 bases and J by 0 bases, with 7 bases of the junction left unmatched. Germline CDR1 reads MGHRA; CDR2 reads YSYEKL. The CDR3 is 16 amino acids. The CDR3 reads CASSAGLAVSTDTQYF. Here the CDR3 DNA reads TGCGCCAGCAGCGCCGGACTAGCAGTAAGCACAGATACGCAGTATTTT.

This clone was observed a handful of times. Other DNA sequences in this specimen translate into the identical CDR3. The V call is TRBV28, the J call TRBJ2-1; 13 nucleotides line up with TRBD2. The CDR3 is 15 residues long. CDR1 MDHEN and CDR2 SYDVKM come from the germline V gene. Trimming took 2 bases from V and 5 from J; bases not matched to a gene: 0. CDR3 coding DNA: TGTGCCAGCAGTTTAGGGACTAGCGGGAACAATGAGCAGTTCTTC. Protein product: CASSLGTSGNNEQFF.

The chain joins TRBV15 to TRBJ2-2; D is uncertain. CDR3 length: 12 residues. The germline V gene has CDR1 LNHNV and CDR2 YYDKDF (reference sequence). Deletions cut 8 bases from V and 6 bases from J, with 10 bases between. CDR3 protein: CATHIKSGELFF. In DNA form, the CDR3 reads TGTGCCACCCACATCAAATCCGGGGAGCTGTTTTTT.

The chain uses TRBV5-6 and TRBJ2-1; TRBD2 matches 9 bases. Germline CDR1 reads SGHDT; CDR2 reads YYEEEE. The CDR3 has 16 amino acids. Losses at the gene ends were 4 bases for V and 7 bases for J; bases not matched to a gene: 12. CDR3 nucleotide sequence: TGTGCCAGCAGCGACGACGTAGCGGGAGTGGGGAATGAGCAGTTCTTC. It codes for CASSDDVAGVGNEQFF.

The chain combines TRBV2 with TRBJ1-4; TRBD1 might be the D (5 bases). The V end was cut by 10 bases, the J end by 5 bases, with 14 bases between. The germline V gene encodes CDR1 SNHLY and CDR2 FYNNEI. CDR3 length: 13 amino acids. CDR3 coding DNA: TGTGCCATCACCGACAGTGTGAATGAAAAACTGTTTTTT. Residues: CAITDSVNEKLFF.

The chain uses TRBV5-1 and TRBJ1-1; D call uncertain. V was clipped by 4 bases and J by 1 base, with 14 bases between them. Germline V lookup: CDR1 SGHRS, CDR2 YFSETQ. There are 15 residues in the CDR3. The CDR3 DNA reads TGCGCCAGCAGCCCTTCGGGTGGTCGGAACACTGAAGCTTTCTTT. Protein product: CASSPSGGRNTEAFF.

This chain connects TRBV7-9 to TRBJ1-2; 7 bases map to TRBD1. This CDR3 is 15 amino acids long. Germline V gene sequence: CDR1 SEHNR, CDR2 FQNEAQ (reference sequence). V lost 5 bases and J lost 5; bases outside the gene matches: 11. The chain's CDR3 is CASSPQGGTEYGYTF. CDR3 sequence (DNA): TGTGCCAGCAGCCCTCAGGGGGGGACAGAGTATGGCTACACCTTC. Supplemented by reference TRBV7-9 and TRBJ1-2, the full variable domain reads DTGVSQNPRHKITKRGQNVTFRCDPISEHNRLYWYRQTLGQGPEFLTYFQNEAQLEKSRLLSDRFSAERPKGSFSTLEIQRTEQGDSAMYLCASSPQGGTEYGYTFGSGTRLTVV.

The CDR3 DNA reads TGTGCCAGCAGCCAGGAATTACTAGCGGGGGACGAGCAGTACTTC. Protein sequence: CASSQELLAGDEQYF. The J gene is TRBJ2-7, the V gene TRBV9; 11 nucleotides agree with TRBD2. In germline, CDR1 is SGDLS, CDR2 YYNGEE. The V gene end was trimmed by 4 bases and the J gene end by 5 bases; junction bases not matched to a gene: 8. CDR3 length: 15 amino acids.

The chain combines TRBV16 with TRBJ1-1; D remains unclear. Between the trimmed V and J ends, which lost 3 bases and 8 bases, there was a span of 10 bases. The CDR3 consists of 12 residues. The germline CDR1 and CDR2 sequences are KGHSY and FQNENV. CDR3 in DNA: TGTGCCAGCAGCCACCCTTACGGGGAAGCTTTCTTT. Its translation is CASSHPYGEAFF.

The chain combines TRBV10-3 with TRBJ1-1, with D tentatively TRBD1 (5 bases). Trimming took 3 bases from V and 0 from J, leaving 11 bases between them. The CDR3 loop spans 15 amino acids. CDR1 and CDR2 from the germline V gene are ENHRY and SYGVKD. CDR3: CAISETGTVNTEAFF. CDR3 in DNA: TGTGCCATCAGTGAAACCGGGACGGTGAACACTGAAGCTTTCTTT.

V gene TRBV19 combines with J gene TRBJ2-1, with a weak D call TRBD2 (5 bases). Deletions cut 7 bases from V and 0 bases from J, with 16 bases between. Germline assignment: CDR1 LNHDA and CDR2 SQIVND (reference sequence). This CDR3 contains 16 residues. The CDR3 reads CASNERNKGSYNEQFF. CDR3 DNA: TGTGCCAGTAACGAGCGGAATAAAGGCTCCTACAATGAGCAGTTCTTC.

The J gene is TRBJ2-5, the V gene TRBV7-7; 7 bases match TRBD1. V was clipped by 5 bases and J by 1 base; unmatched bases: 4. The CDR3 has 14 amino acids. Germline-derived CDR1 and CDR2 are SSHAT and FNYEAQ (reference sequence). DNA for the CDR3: TGTGCCAGCAGCCGGGGACAGTTCCAAGAGACCCAGTACTTC. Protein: CASSRGQFQETQYF.

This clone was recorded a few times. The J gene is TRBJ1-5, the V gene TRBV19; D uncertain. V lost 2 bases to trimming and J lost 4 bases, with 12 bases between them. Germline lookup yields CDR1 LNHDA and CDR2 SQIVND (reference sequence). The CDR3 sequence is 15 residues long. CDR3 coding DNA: TGTGCCAGTAGTATAAATTCCGGAGGGAATCAGCCCCAGCATTTT. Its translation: CASSINSGGNQPQHF.

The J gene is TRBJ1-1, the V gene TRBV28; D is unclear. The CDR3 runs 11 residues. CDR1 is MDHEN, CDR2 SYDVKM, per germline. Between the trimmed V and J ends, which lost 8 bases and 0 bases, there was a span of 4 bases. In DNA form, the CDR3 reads TGTGCCAGCTTCTTGAACACTGAAGCTTTCTTT. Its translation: CASFLNTEAFF.

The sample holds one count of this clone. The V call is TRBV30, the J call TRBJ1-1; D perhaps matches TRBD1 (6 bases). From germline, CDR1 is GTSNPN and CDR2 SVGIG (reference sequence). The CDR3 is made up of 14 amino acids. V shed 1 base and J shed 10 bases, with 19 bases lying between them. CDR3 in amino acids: CAWSGFPGEIGAFF. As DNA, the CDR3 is TGTGCCTGGAGTGGTTTTCCAGGGGAGATTGGAGCTTTCTTT.

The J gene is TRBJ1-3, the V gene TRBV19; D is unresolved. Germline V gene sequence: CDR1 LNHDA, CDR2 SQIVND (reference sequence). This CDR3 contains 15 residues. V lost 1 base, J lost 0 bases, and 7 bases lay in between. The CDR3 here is CASSIGSISGNTIYF. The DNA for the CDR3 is TGTGCCAGTAGTATAGGCAGTATCTCTGGAAACACCATATATTTT. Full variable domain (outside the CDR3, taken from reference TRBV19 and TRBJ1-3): DGGITQSPKYLFRKEGQNVTLSCEQNLNHDAMYWYRQDPGQGLRLIYYSQIVNDFQKGDIAEGYSVSREKKESFPLTVTSAQKNPTAFYLCASSIGSISGNTIYFGEGSWLTVV.

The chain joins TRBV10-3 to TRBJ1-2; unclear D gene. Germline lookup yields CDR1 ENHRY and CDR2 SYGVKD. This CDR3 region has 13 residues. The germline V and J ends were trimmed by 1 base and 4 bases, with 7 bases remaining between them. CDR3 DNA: TGTGCCATCAGTGAGTTAGGGTCCTATGGCTACACCTTC. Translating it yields CAISELGSYGYTF.

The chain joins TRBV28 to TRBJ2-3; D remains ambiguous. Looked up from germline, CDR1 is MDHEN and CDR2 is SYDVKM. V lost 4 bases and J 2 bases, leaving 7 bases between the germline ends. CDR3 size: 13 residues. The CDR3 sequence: CASSYRATDTQYF. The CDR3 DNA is TGTGCCAGCAGTTACAGAGCCACAGATACGCAGTATTTT.

CDR3 in DNA: TGTGCCAGCAGAAAGAAAATGGAGGAAAAGAACAATCAGCCCCAGCATTTT. Translation: CASRKKMEEKNNQPQHF. The chain combines TRBV28 with TRBJ1-5; D call uncertain. The V and J ends lost 6 bases and 3 bases respectively, with 21 bases between them. Germline V CDR1 and CDR2: MDHEN, SYDVKM. The CDR3 consists of 17 residues.

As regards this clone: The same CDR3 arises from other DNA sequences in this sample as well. Written as DNA, the CDR3 is TGTGCCAGTAGTATAGAGAACACTGAAGCTTTCTTT. It yields the protein CASSIENTEAFF. V gene TRBV19 combines with J gene TRBJ1-1; no clear D gene. This CDR3 spans 12 amino acids. Per germline, CDR1 LNHDA and CDR2 SQIVND (reference sequence). Trimming removed 0 bases at V and 1 base at J, with 0 bases between.

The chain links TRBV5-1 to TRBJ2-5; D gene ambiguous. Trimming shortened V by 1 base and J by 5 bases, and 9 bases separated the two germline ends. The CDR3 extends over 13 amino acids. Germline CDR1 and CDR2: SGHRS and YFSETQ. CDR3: CASSLRRTETQYF. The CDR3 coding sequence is TGCGCCAGCAGCTTGAGAAGGACGGAGACCCAGTACTTC.

The CDR3 loop is CASSQGLSRVVSNQPQHF. The CDR3, as DNA: TGTGCCAGCAGCCAAGGGCTGAGCAGGGTAGTAAGCAATCAGCCCCAGCATTTT. This chain uses TRBV14 with TRBJ1-5, with TRBD1 as a possible D gene (5 bases). Germline assignment: CDR1 SGHDN and CDR2 FVKESK. This CDR3 comprises 18 residues. The V gene lost 1 base and the J gene lost 1 base, with 17 bases spanning the gap.

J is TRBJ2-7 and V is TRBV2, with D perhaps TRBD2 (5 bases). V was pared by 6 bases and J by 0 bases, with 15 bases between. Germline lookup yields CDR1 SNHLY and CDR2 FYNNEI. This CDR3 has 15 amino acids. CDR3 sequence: CASSSVERSSYEQYF. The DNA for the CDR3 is TGTGCCAGCAGCTCAGTCGAGCGGAGCTCCTACGAGCAGTACTTC.